This T cell receptor beta chain was sequenced during a study of blood T cell repertoires in COVID-19. On the study more broadly: Material from acute and convalescent COVID-19 was sourced from the United States, Italy and Spain. The cDNA or gDNA used as material had been derived from T cells, B-cell-depleted T cells, or PBMCs.

As for this clone: Different DNA sequences within this sample yield the same CDR3.

Methods used by the authors: Scientists estimated how many nucleated cells there were by amplifying reference gene primers. Measured with immunoSEQ multiplex PCR; TCRdb has only the in-frame clones, and not every one. V and J calls and clone size are as listed in that table; D and trimming were resolved from the DNA. The sample has 120,000 to 150,000 clones, roughly 80% seen once. CDR3 size: 15 residues. The V and J ends lost 0 bases and 0 bases respectively, with 6 bases between them. Per the germline V gene, CDR1 is KGHSH and CDR2 is LQKENI. Sequenced input: peripheral blood. The rearrangement uses TRBV18 and TRBJ2-1, with a tentative D call TRBD2 (6 bases). This TCR was sampled from a woman between 40 and 50 years old with active or convalescent COVID-19. This CDR3 is CASSPPGSSYNEQFF. CDR3 DNA sequence: TGTGCCAGCTCACCACCCGGGAGCTCCTACAATGAGCAGTTCTTC.